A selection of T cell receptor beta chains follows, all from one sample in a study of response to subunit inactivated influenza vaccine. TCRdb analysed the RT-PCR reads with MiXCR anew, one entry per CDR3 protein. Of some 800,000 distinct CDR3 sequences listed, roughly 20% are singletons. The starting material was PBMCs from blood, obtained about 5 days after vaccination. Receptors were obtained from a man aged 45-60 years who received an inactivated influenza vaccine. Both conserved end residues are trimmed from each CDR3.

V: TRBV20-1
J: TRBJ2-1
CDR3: SARDPQTGTYNEQF

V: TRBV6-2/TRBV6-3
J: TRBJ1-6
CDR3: ASSDSLGSPLH

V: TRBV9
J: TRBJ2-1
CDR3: ASSVETSGNEQF

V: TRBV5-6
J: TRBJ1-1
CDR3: ASSLETRYTEAF

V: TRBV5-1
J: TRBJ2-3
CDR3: ASRVPYTDTQY

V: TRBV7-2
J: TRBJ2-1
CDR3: ASSTVLAGSYNEQF

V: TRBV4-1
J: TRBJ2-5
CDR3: ASSHPLRSAETQY

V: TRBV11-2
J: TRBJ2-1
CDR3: ASSFISRQGPLQGQF

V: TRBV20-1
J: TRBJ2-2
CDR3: SWQGGGELF

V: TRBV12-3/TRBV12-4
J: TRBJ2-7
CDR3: VSRAGTSVDEQY

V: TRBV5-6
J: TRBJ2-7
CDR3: ASSNLAYEQY

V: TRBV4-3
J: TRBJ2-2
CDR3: ASSLGHGTGELF

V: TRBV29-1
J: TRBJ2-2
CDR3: SVGLETGELF

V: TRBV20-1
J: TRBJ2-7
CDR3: SARDPTGVEQY

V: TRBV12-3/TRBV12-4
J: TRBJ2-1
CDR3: ASSSGTTEQF

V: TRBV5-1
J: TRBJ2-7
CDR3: ASSLDGRLFGEQY

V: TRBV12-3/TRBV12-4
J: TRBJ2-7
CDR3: ASSFELAKSEQY

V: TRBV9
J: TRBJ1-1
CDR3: ASSVVDVEAF

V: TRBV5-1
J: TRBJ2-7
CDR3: ASRADGSSYEQY

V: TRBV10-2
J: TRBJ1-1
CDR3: TSSEGTVNTEAF

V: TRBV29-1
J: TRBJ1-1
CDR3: SVRGINTEAF

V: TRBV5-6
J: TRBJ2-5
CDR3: ASSRSPGTSVGPGETQY

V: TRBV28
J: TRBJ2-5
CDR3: ASSVGQIETQY

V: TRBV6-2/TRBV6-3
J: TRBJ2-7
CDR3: ASHYVRGVTSYEQY

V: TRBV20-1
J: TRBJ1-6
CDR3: SPSDGTYNSPLH

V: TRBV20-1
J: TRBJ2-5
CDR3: SANRGGLYLETQY

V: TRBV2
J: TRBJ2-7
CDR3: ASSSSDSYEQY

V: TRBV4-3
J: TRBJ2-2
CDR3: ASSQPGTTSSGELF

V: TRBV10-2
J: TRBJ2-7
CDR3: ASSPGLAGGGYEQY

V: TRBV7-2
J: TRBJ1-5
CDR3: ASSSQDGGNQPQH

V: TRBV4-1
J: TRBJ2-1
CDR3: ASRALAGGSSYNEQF

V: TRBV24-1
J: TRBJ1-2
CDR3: ATSDPRDRGYGYT

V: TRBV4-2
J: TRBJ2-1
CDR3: ASSQSGTSGENEQF

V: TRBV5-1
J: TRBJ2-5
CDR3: ASSPGGLYGSETQY

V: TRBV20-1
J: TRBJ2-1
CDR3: SARDGGRGRGEQF

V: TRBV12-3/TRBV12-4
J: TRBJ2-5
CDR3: ASSLIGVAETQY

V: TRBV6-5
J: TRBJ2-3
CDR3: ASSYSRRGARDTQY

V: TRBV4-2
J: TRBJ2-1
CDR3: ASSHQGQGLNEQF

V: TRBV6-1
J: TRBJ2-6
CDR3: ASSPQGAGGANVLT

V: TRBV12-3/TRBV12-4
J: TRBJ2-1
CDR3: ASSGIRDRGEQF

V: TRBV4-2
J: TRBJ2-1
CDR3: ASSQGGPLEGNEQF

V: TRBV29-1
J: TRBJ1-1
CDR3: SVAPQGLGEAF

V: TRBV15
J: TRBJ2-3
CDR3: ATSRGTSGDADTQY

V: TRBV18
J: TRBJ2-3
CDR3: ASSPRGGPDTQY

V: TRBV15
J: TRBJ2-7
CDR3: ATSRDRAGVTYEQY

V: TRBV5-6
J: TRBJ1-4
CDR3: ASSRRGLLEKLF

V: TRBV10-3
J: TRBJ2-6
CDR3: ASRTGAISGANVLT

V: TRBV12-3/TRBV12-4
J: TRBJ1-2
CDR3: ASSRGQKTYGYT

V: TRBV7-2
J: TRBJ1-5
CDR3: ASDGGYQPQH

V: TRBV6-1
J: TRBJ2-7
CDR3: ASSQFDRTYEQY

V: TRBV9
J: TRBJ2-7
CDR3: ASSVAAGAEQY

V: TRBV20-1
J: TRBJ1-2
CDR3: STDVGGYT